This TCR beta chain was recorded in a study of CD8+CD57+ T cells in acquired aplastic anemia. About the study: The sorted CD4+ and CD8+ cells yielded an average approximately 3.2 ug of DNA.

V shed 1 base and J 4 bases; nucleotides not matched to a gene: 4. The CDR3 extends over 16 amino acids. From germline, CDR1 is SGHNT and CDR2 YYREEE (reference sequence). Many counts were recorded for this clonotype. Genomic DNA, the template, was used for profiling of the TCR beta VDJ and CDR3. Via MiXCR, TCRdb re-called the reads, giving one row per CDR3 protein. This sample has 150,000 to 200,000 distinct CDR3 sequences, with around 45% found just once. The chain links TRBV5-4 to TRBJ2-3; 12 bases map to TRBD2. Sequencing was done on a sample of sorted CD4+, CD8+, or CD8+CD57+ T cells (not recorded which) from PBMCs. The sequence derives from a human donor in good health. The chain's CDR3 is CASSLRLAGASDTQYF. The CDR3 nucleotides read TGTGCCAGCAGCTTGCGACTAGCGGGAGCATCAGATACGCAGTATTTT.